The text below deals with one T cell receptor beta chain. Its antigen is not known. This specimen belongs to a study of cytomegalovirus exposure and HLA in healthy donors. General observations from the study: As a later analysis showed, a missense DCLRE1C variant was linked to trimming of TCR beta V- and J-genes.

The PCR was carried out with 60 Vbeta primers and 13 Jbeta primers. As processed by the authors: Approximately 72 million unique TCR beta chains, some 10 million of them shared, were counted by a later analysis. Measured with immunoSEQ multiplex PCR; TCRdb has only the in-frame clones, and not every one. From that table come the V and J calls and clone size; the DNA was used to work out D and trimming. The sample lists 120,000 or so clones; around four fifths were seen once. The donors gave bone marrow, and they were healthy. Trimming took 6 bases from V and 0 from J; bases not matched to a gene: 7. This CDR3 is built from 16 residues. Per germline, CDR1 MGHRA and CDR2 YSYEKL.

This TCR was recovered from a man aged 55-75 years in good health and CMV-seropositive. Source material: PBMCs. This rearrangement joins TRBV4-1 to TRBJ2-2, with TRBD2 matching 7 bases. Written as DNA, the CDR3 is TGCGCCAGCAGTCCCCTGGCGGGGGCGAACACCGGGGAGCTGTTTTTT. It specifies CASSPLAGANTGELFF.